A single T cell receptor beta chain is shown here with its context. The data were obtained in a study of blood T cells in healthy people across ages. Through a sample-barcoded 5' primer and a J-beta primer mix, a second PCR was run for roughly 6 to 12 cycles. Each CDR3 protein gets one entry after TCRdb re-called the 5' RACE reads with MiXCR. Among about 1 million distinct CDR3 sequences listed, over 35% were seen once. Between the trimmed V and J ends, which lost 4 bases and 4 bases, there was a span of 14 bases. The germline V gene encodes CDR1 SGHRS and CDR2 YFSETQ. The CDR3 has 14 residues. The TCR sequence derives from a woman between 55 and 75 years old in good health. Sample: blood. The rearrangement joins TRBV5-1 to TRBJ1-1; D not certain. The CDR3 nucleotides are TGCGCCAGCAGCCCCGGCCGGACGAGCACTGAAGCTTTCTTT. Protein sequence: CASSPGRTSTEAFF.